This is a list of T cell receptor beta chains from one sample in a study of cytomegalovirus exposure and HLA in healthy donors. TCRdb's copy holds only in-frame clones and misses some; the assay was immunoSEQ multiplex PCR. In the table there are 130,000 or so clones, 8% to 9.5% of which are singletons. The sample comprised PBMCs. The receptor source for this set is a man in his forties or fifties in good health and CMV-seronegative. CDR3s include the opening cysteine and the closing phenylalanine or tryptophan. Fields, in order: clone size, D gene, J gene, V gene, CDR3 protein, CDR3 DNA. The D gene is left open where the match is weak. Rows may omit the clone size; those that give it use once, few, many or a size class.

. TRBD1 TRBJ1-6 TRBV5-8 CASSLDRANSPLHF TGTGCCAGCAGCCTGGACAGGGCTAATTCACCCCTCCACTTT
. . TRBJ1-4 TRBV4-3 CASSQSTVGKREKLFF TGCGCCAGCAGCCAATCGACTGTGGGGAAGCGGGAAAAACTGTTTTTT
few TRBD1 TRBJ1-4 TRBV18 CASSPVPGQGSDTNEKLFF TGTGCCAGCTCCCCTGTCCCGGGACAGGGCTCCGATACTAATGAAAAACTGTTTTTT
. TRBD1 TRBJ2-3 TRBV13 CASTLATGSTDTQYF TGTGCCAGCACCTTGGCGACAGGGAGCACAGATACGCAGTATTTT
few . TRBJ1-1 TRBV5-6 CASSLEGVGTEAFF TGTGCCAGCAGCTTGGAGGGAGTGGGCACTGAAGCTTTCTTT
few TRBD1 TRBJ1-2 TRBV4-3 CASSPRTGGHGYTF TGCGCCAGCAGCCCCCGGACAGGGGGCCATGGCTACACCTTC
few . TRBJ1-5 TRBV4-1 CASSQDGRGYVSNQPQHF TGCGCCAGCAGCCAAGATGGGAGGGGCTATGTTAGCAATCAGCCCCAGCATTTT
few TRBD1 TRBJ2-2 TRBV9 CASSVAGPGGTGELFF TGTGCCAGCAGCGTAGCTGGGCCAGGGGGCACCGGGGAGCTGTTTTTT
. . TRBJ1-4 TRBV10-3 CAISDRDFGEKLFF TGTGCCATCAGTGACAGGGATTTTGGTGAAAAACTGTTTTTT
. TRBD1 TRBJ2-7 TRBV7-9 CASSLGQGVHEQYF TGTGCCAGCAGCCTGGGACAGGGTGTCCACGAGCAGTACTTC
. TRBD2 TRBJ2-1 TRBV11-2 CASGLIAGDYNEQFF TGTGCCAGCGGTCTAATAGCGGGGGACTACAATGAGCAGTTCTTC
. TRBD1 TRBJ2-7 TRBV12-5 CASGRTGVSEQYF TGTGCTAGTGGTCGGACAGGGGTGAGCGAGCAGTACTTC
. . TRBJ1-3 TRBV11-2 CASSFWTDDSSGNAIYF TGTGCCAGCAGCTTTTGGACAGACGATTCCTCTGGAAACGCCATATATTTT
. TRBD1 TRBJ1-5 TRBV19 CASSIAGTGYNQPQHF TGTGCCAGTAGTATCGCGGGGACAGGGTATAATCAGCCCCAGCATTTT
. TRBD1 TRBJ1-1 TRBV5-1 CASSLTTGQGASGTEAFF TGCGCCAGCAGCTTGACCACCGGACAGGGGGCGTCGGGCACTGAAGCTTTCTTT
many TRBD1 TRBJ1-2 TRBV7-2 CASSLVTGGSLGYTF TGTGCCAGCAGCTTAGTAACAGGGGGTAGTCTTGGCTACACCTTC
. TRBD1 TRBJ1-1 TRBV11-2 CASSFRLQGAGAEAFF TGTGCCAGCAGCTTCCGACTACAGGGGGCAGGAGCTGAAGCTTTCTTT
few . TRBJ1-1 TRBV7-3 CASSLIRGGLDTEAFF TGTGCCAGCAGCTTAATCAGAGGGGGATTGGATACTGAAGCTTTCTTT
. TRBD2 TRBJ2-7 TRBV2 CASRLAGGEQYF TGTGCCAGCAGGCTAGCGGGGGGTGAGCAGTACTTC
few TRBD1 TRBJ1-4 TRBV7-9 CASRPRAGTAPATNEKLFF TGTGCCAGCAGACCCAGGGCCGGGACAGCGCCTGCAACTAATGAAAAACTGTTTTTT
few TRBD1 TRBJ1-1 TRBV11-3 CASSPGQGRNTEAFF TGTGCCAGCAGCCCAGGACAGGGACGGAACACTGAAGCTTTCTTT
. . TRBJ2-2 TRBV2 CASSEPVTGELFF TGTGCCAGCAGTGAACCGGTCACCGGGGAGCTGTTTTTT
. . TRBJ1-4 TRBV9 CASSVQQANEKLFF TGTGCCAGCAGCGTCCAACAGGCTAATGAAAAACTGTTTTTT
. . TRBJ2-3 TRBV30 CAWSPGYDTDTQYF TGTGCCTGGAGTCCGGGATACGACACAGATACGCAGTATTTT
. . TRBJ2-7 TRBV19 CASSIGAVNEQYF TGTGCCAGTAGTATAGGAGCGGTCAACGAGCAGTACTTC